This entry describes one T cell receptor beta chain. The data were taken from a study of early T cells in non-severe SARS-CoV-2 infection. TCRdb re-called the 5' RACE reads with MiXCR, one entry per CDR3 protein. The table has 55,000 to 75,000 distinct CDR3 sequences, about a tenth seen once. The CDR3 totals 15 residues. Looked up from germline, CDR1 is SGDLS and CDR2 is YYNGEE. The junction had 4 bases not matched to a gene; V was cut back by 3 bases and J by 4 bases. V gene TRBV9 combines with J gene TRBJ2-3; TRBD2 matches 11 bases. Material: whole blood. The receptor comes from an adult who was a healthcare worker with PCR-confirmed SARS-CoV-2 infection or an uninfected control (not recorded which). CDR3 residues: CASSGTSGRPDTQYF. As DNA, the CDR3 is TGTGCCAGCAGCGGAACTAGCGGGAGACCAGATACGCAGTATTTT.